This T cell receptor beta chain stems from a study of CD8+ T cells in alopecia areata. Reverse transcribed after extraction, RNA yielded cDNA as the sequencing template. Measured with immunoSEQ multiplex PCR; TCRdb has only the in-frame clones, and not every one. The data contain approximately 11,000 clones, approximately 61% of them singletons. Peripheral blood samples and lesional scalp punch biopsies were obtained from alopecia areata patients. The sample was skin. This TCR was sampled from a human donor with alopecia areata.

In DNA form, the CDR3 reads TGTGCCAGCAGCCGTAGAGGACTAGCGAAACAAGAGACCCAGTACTTC. Its translation: CASSRRGLAKQETQYF. The chain has TRBV14 and TRBJ2-5, with 9 nucleotides matching TRBD2. The CDR3 sequence is 16 residues long. CDR1 and CDR2 (germline): SGHDN, FVKESK. Trimming at V came to 4 bases and at J to 2 bases, leaving 8 bases not matched to a gene.